The sequence of this T cell receptor beta chain was determined in a study of Graves' ophthalmopathy and Graves' hyperthyroidism (dated by TCRdb to 2016 to 2019). With respect to the entire study: A patient counted as having stable hyperthyroidism if there was no progression to ophthalmopathy within 18 months of follow-up. The study used TCR beta repertoire signatures to distinguish Graves' ophthalmopathy from Graves' hyperthyroidism and to predict progression to ophthalmopathy. In total, some 140 blood samples were TCR-sequenced: 40 to 45 ophthalmopathy, approximately 80 hyperthyroidism and roughly 17 hyperthyroidism-to-ophthalmopathy patients. To explore V-J signatures that distinguish ophthalmopathy from hyperthyroidism, a discovery set of about a hundred patients was enrolled, made up of around 44 with ophthalmopathy and 55 to 65 with stable hyperthyroidism. The independent validation cohort included 18 to 20 hyperthyroidism patients plus 17 patients who later progressed from hyperthyroidism to ophthalmopathy. In about six hyperthyroidism patients, the T-cell repertoires found in thyroid tissue were compared with those found in blood. Once sampling was done, hyperthyroidism patients were given methimazole at a starting dose of 30 mg daily, while ophthalmopathy patients were given high-dose intravenous methylprednisolone.

The V end gives up 3 bases and the J end 0 bases, leaving 15 bases in the junction not matched to a gene. The CDR3 goes from the cysteine to the phenylalanine over 20 residues. Of all the DNA, just the CDR3 is kept, 60 bases in frame from base 1. The germline V gene sets CDR1 to SGHTA and CDR2 to FQGNSA. For repertoire sequencing, TCR beta CDR3 regions were amplified from RNA transcripts. HTBI primers and the Qiagen OneStep RT-PCR kit were used in a first-round RT-PCR, which was followed by a second-round multiplex PCR, size selection and purification. The libraries underwent paired-end sequencing with 100 bp reads on an Illumina HiSeq2000. Processing in the source paper ran as follows. Reads were processed with SOAPnuke, discarding reads with adapters, uncalled bases, mean Phred below 15, or no exact constant-primer or identifier match. COPE v1.2.5 was used to merge high-quality paired reads. Unique nucleotide sequences were defined as clonotypes and aligned to IMGT TRB V, D and J references using MiTCR v1.1. Only V-J combinations with frequency above 0.0001 were analysed, covering over 98% of repertoires. For each V-J combination, a TCR clonal expansion and chaos score was defined as F50 clonal expansion divided by the chaos observed in the TCRdist matrix. Features were reduced by Welch's t-statistics and random forest to around 14 V-J combinations, which fed a naive Bayes classifier. Thyroid-blood repertoire similarity was quantified with the Morisita-Horn index. TCRdb ran its own pipeline on the public reads, namely fastp trimming at Q25 and MiXCR clone calling, and kept in-frame beta chains. For every CDR3 protein sequence, its rows merge into one entry that carries the most common genes and DNA. These V and J calls derive from TCRdb rather than the authors' analysis. This sample holds around 520,000 distinct CDR3 sequences; 35% to 40% were observed only once. The ten largest account for 3.5% to 5% of the sample.

This clonotype came up a few times. No cognate antigen has been identified for it. Base qualities are not at hand, and no much larger clone is one base apart. Patients with hyperthyroidism were aged 18 to 65 years, had been newly diagnosed, and had a disease duration of less than 2 months. Anyone with other autoimmune diseases, uncontrolled infections, pregnancy or lactation was excluded from the study. Clinical symptoms, serum thyroxine, TRAb, thyroid ultrasound and orbital computed tomography were used for diagnosis. Total RNA was extracted using Trizol reagent, and RNA quality was checked on an Agilent 2100 Bioanalyzer. Study-wide findings and limitations: Among expanded thyroid clonotypes with frequency above 0.001, most also showed up in blood, which suggests that blood repertoires may reflect the thyroid immune response. The 13-signature model separated ophthalmopathy from stable hyperthyroidism with approximately 85% sensitivity and about 81% specificity in cross-validation, and 80%/75% in the test set. No statistical method was used to set the sample size in advance, and the investigators knew which group each participant was assigned to. In validation, the model predicted ophthalmopathy progression with 55% to 71% sensitivity and 72.22% specificity; 12 predicted patients were CT-confirmed with GO in a median of 6.5 months.

Input material: peripheral blood or thyroid tissue (not recorded which). This clonotype was obtained from an adult man with Graves' hyperthyroidism. The chain joins TRBV7-2 to TRBJ1-4; the junction holds 8 bases that match TRBD1. CDR3 protein: CASSLGWGTGQDATNEKLFF. The DNA sequence follows: TGTGCCAGCAGCTTGGGTTGGGGGACGGGACAGGATGCAACTAATGAAAAACTGTTTTTT.